What follows are 27 T cell receptor beta chains derived from one specimen sequenced in a study of shared clonotypes between healthy human individuals. Clones were read by immunoSEQ multiplex PCR, and TCRdb kept only the in-frame ones, dropping some. The table lists some 900,000 clones, more than 75% of them singletons, with about 1.5% in the top ten. Sequences were obtained from memory CD4+ T cells sorted from blood. Subset meaning: CD45RA-negative fraction. The source is a man in his late teens or twenties in good health.

This clone was seen a handful of times. The chain couples TRBV29-1 to TRBJ2-1; 11 bases match TRBD2. The germline V gene encodes CDR1 SQVTM and CDR2 ANQGSEA. This CDR3 comprises 17 residues. J gave up 0 bases and V 6 bases, and 10 bases lay outside the gene matches. CDR3 nucleotide sequence: TGCAGCGTCCCTAGGACTAGCGGGCGAAGCTCCTACAATGAGCAGTTCTTC. As protein: CSVPRTSGRSSYNEQFF.

This chain links TRBV5-4 with TRBJ2-2, with 8 bases matching TRBD2. Germline lookup yields CDR1 SGHNT and CDR2 YYREEE (reference sequence). J was trimmed by 6 bases and V by 2 bases; bases with no gene match: 6. The CDR3 runs 15 residues. CDR3 nucleotide sequence: TGTGCCAGCAGCTTCGCCGGGGGGGCAGCCGGGGAGCTGTTTTTT. Residues: CASSFAGGAAGELFF.

This chain uses TRBV19 with TRBJ2-7; D is uncertain. This CDR3 region has 13 residues. CDR1 LNHDA and CDR2 SQIVND come from the germline V gene (reference sequence). Trimming cost V 4 bases and J 2 bases, with 9 bases left between them. CDR3: CASSNGQPYEQYF. In nucleotides, the CDR3 is TGTGCCAGTAGTAACGGGCAGCCCTACGAGCAGTACTTC.

J is TRBJ1-5 and V is TRBV4-1; D perhaps matches TRBD1 (6 bases). The CDR3 is 15 amino acids. Germline-derived CDR1 and CDR2 are MGHRA and YSYEKL. V shed 0 bases and J shed 3 bases, with 9 bases lying between them. CDR3 protein: CASSQDPGVNQPQHF. CDR3 nucleotide sequence: TGCGCCAGCAGCCAAGACCCAGGGGTCAATCAGCCCCAGCATTTT.

The chain combines TRBV6-1 with TRBJ2-7; D is perhaps TRBD1 (6 bases). The CDR3 loop spans 14 amino acids. The germline V and J ends were trimmed by 3 bases and 5 bases, with 14 bases remaining between them. Germline CDR1 and CDR2: MNHNS and SASEGT. The CDR3 region has the DNA TGTGCCAGCAGTGATAGTTTTGGGGGCCACGAGCAGTACTTC. It yields the protein CASSDSFGGHEQYF.

The rearrangement joins TRBV18 to TRBJ2-1; D gene uncertain. V lost 6 bases and J lost 5, with 17 bases in between. Germline CDR1 reads KGHSH; CDR2 reads LQKENI. CDR3 size: 15 residues. The CDR3 coding sequence is TGTGCCAGCTCCCTCAGACCATCAGATAACAATGAGCAGTTCTTC. Amino acid sequence: CASSLRPSDNNEQFF.

Comment on this clone: This sample also contains other DNA sequences that code for the same CDR3. The V and J genes are TRBV7-9 and TRBJ1-5, with 9 positions matching TRBD1. The CDR3 contains 14 residues. CDR1 SEHNR and CDR2 FQNEAQ come from the germline V gene (reference sequence). The junction had 3 bases not matched to a gene; V was cut back by 5 bases and J by 4 bases. CDR3 sequence reads: CASSPGTGNQPQHF. The CDR3 DNA follows: TGTGCCAGCAGCCCGGGGACAGGGAATCAGCCCCAGCATTTT.

The J gene is TRBJ1-6, the V gene TRBV7-8, with TRBD1 as a possible D gene (5 bases). Germline CDR1 and CDR2: SGHVS and FQNEAQ. This CDR3 is built from 14 residues. Trimming shortened V by 7 bases and J by 7 bases, and 14 bases separated the two germline ends. CDR3 residues: CASNDQGSNSPLHF. CDR3 bases: TGTGCCAGCAACGACCAGGGCAGCAATTCACCCCTCCACTTT.

The chain is built from TRBV5-1 and TRBJ2-2, with D unclear. V lost 0 bases, J lost 6 bases, and 9 bases lay in between. The CDR3 totals 14 residues. The germline CDR1 and CDR2 sequences are SGHRS and YFSETQ. CDR3 nucleotide sequence: TGCGCCAGCAGCTTGGGCCCCCAGGCCGGGGAGCTGTTTTTT. It codes for CASSLGPQAGELFF.

The J gene is TRBJ2-1, the V gene TRBV4-3; tentative D call: TRBD2 (5 bases). The CDR3 contains 16 residues. Trimming shortened V by 1 base and J by 9 bases, and 19 bases separated the two germline ends. Germline CDR1 reads LGHNA; CDR2 reads YSLEER. As DNA, the CDR3 is TGCGCCAGCAGCCAAGGTCTTGGAGATAGCCGGGGTGAGCAGTTCTTC. It translates to CASSQGLGDSRGEQFF.

The chain recombines TRBV10-3 with TRBJ1-4, with D perhaps TRBD1 (5 bases). Germline-derived CDR1 and CDR2 are ENHRY and SYGVKD. This CDR3 region has 16 residues. The germline V and J ends were trimmed by 5 bases and 8 bases, with 21 bases remaining between them. The CDR3 DNA follows: TGTGCCATCAGTTCAGAAGGGAACCCAAGGGGCGAAAAACTGTTTTTT. Residues: CAISSEGNPRGEKLFF.

The CDR3 is CASSPTIPPYEQYF. CDR3 DNA sequence: TGTGCCAGCAGCCCCACTATACCACCCTACGAGCAGTACTTC. J is TRBJ2-7 and V is TRBV6-1; D gene unclear. The CDR3 sequence is 14 residues long. CDR1 and CDR2 from the germline V gene are MNHNS and SASEGT. Trimming stripped 6 bases from V and 2 bases from J, with 14 bases between.

V usage is TRBV7-9 and J usage is TRBJ1-4; D unclear. The CDR3 length is 15 residues. Germline V lookup: CDR1 SEHNR, CDR2 FQNEAQ (reference sequence). The ends were cut back, 1 base at V and 0 bases at J, with 6 bases in the middle. This CDR3 is CASSLVVATNEKLFF. CDR3 nucleotide sequence: TGTGCCAGCAGCTTAGTGGTCGCAACTAATGAAAAACTGTTTTTT.

The chain uses TRBV7-8 and TRBJ1-6; 8 bases are a match to TRBD1. With 5 bases clipped from V and 7 bases from J, the junction kept 7 bases outside the gene matches. CDR1 is SGHVS, CDR2 FQNEAQ, per germline. The CDR3 is 15 residues long. The CDR3 coding sequence is TGTGCCAGCAGCCAAGGACAGGGTGGAAATTCACCCCTCCACTTT. Protein: CASSQGQGGNSPLHF.

This chain connects TRBV11-2 to TRBJ2-3, with 7 bases fitting TRBD2. V lost 0 bases, J lost 7 bases, and 13 bases stayed unmatched. This CDR3 is 17 amino acids long. Per germline, CDR1 SGHAT and CDR2 FQNNGV. CDR3 loop: CASSLDRASGGSNTQYF. The CDR3 DNA follows: TGTGCCAGCAGCTTAGATCGGGCTAGCGGTGGAAGTAATACGCAGTATTTT.

The V and J genes are TRBV27 and TRBJ2-5, with D tentatively TRBD2 (6 bases). Looked up from germline, CDR1 is MNHEY and CDR2 is SMNVEV (reference sequence). The V and J ends lost 6 bases and 4 bases respectively, with 15 bases between them. There are 14 residues in the CDR3. The CDR3 reads CASSSFAGSETQYF. Here the CDR3 DNA reads TGTGCCAGCAGCTCCTTTGCGGGATCAGAGACCCAGTACTTC.

A remark on this clone: Within the sample, other DNA sequences also encode this same CDR3. The rearrangement uses TRBV6-1 and TRBJ2-3, with D unresolved. CDR1 MNHNS and CDR2 SASEGT come from the germline V gene. The CDR3 totals 16 residues. Trimming removed 0 bases at V and 0 bases at J, with 10 bases between. CDR3 sequence (DNA): TGTGCCAGCAGTGAAGCCCAGACGACTAGCACAGATACGCAGTATTTT. Translation: CASSEAQTTSTDTQYF.

The chain carries TRBV7-2 and TRBJ1-1, with 8 bases matching TRBD1. Germline V lookup: CDR1 SGHTA, CDR2 FQGNSA. V trimming: 6 bases; J trimming: 7 bases; junction bases outside the gene matches: 7. The CDR3 contains 13 residues. CDR3 nucleotide sequence: TGTGCCAGCAGGGTAGGGACAGGATATGAAGCTTTCTTT. It yields the protein CASRVGTGYEAFF.

The chain combines TRBV18 with TRBJ1-1, with D possibly being TRBD1 (5 bases). This CDR3 has 15 residues. Germline assignment: CDR1 KGHSH and CDR2 LQKENI. V lost 0 bases and J 6 bases, leaving 14 bases between the germline ends. The CDR3 DNA reads as TGTGCCAGCTCACCACCTGGGGGAGCTGGGGCTGAAGCTTTCTTT. Protein: CASSPPGGAGAEAFF.

This chain links TRBV27 with TRBJ1-5; TRBD1 is a possible D gene (5 bases). CDR3 size: 15 residues. The germline gives CDR1 MNHEY, CDR2 SMNVEV (reference sequence). With 4 bases removed from V and 2 bases from J, the gap between germline ends came to 12 bases. Here the CDR3 DNA reads TGTGCCAGCAGTTCCCTGGGGGGAGGCAATCAGCCCCAGCATTTT. Amino acids: CASSSLGGGNQPQHF.

This chain joins TRBV18 and TRBJ1-2; a possible D gene is TRBD1 (6 bases). The V gene's germline CDR1 is KGHSH and CDR2 LQKENI. The V end was cut by 6 bases, the J end by 4 bases, with 15 bases between. The CDR3 length is 14 residues. The CDR3 DNA sequence: TGTGCCAGCTCCCGCGGGGGCTATGGCTATGGCTACACCTTC. Residues: CASSRGGYGYGYTF.

CDR3 in amino acids: CASSLSFDEQFF. The CDR3 DNA reads TGTGCCAGCAGCTTGTCCTTCGATGAGCAGTTCTTC. This chain links TRBV5-6 with TRBJ2-1; D not certain. The CDR3 extends over 12 amino acids. Looked up from germline, CDR1 is SGHDT and CDR2 is YYEEEE. Trimming pared 1 base from V and 8 bases from J, leaving 7 bases between.

This clone was observed a few times. This rearrangement joins TRBV18 to TRBJ1-1; 7 nucleotides agree with TRBD1. From germline, CDR1 is KGHSH and CDR2 LQKENI. The CDR3 length is 14 residues. The ends lost 4 bases at V and 3 bases at J; junction bases unmatched: 5. Here the CDR3 DNA reads TGTGCCAGCTCACGACAGGGTACGGACACTGAAGCTTTCTTT. Its protein product is CASSRQGTDTEAFF.

The gene calls are TRBV10-3 and TRBJ2-3; 10 bases agree with TRBD2. The CDR3 sequence is 16 residues long. From germline, CDR1 is ENHRY and CDR2 SYGVKD. With V trimmed by 4 bases and J by 0 bases, 4 bases remained unmatched. CDR3 protein: CAISGVAGGSTDTQYF. DNA for the CDR3: TGTGCCATCAGTGGTGTAGCGGGGGGTAGCACAGATACGCAGTATTTT.

The J gene is TRBJ1-2, the V gene TRBV6-5; no firm D call. This CDR3 has 14 residues. In germline, CDR1 is MNHEY, CDR2 SVGAGI. The V gene lost 6 bases and the J gene lost 3 bases, with 14 bases spanning the gap. The CDR3 coding sequence is TGTGCCAGCAGCCTCAGCAGACCGTACTATGGCTACACCTTC. Its translation is CASSLSRPYYGYTF.

CDR3 amino acids: CASTLTVNTEAFF. The DNA of the CDR3 is TGTGCCAGCACTCTTACAGTGAACACTGAAGCTTTCTTT. This rearrangement joins TRBV2 to TRBJ1-1, with D uncertain. The germline gives CDR1 SNHLY, CDR2 FYNNEI. V dropped 7 bases and J dropped 0 bases, with 9 bases sitting between them. The CDR3 length is 13 residues.

This clone was counted at least ten times. Other nucleotide sequences in the sample specify the same CDR3. This chain connects TRBV7-9 to TRBJ2-5; D possibly corresponds to TRBD2 (6 bases). Per germline, CDR1 SEHNR and CDR2 FQNEAQ (reference sequence). V was clipped by 5 bases and J by 5 bases, with 12 bases between them. The CDR3 totals 13 residues. CDR3 protein: CASSLSGSETQYF. The DNA for the CDR3 is TGTGCCAGCAGCCTAAGCGGGTCCGAGACCCAGTACTTC.